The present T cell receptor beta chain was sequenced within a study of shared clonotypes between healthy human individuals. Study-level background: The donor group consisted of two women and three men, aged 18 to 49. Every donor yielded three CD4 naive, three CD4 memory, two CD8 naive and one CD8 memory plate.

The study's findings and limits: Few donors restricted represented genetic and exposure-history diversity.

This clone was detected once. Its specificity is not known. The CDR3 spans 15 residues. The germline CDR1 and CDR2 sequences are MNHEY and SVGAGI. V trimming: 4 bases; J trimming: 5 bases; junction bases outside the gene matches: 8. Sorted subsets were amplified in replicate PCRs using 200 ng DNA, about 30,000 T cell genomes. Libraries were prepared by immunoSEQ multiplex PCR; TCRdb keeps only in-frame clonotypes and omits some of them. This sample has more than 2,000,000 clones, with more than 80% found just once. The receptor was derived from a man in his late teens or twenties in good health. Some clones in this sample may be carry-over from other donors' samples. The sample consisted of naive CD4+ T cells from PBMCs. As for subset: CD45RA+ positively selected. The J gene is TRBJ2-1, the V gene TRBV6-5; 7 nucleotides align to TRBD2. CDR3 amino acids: CASSSTQRGNNEQFF. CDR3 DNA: TGTGCCAGCAGTTCTACCCAGCGGGGAAACAATGAGCAGTTCTTC.